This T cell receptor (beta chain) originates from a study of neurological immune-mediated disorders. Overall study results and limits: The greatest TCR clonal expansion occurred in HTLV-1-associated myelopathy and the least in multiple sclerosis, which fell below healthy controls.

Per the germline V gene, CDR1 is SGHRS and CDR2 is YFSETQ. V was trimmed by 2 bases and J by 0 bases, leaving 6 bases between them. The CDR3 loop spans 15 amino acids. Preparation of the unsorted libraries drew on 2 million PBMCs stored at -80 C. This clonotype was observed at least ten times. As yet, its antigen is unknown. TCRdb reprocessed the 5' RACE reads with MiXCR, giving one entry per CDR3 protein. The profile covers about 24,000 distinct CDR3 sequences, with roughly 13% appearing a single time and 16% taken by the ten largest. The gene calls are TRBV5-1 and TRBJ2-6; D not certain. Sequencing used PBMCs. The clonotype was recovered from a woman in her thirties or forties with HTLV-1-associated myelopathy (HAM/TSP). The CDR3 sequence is CASSLTFSGANVLTF. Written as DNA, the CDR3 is TGCGCCAGCAGCTTAACCTTCTCTGGGGCCAACGTCCTGACTTTC.